This T cell receptor beta chain was sequenced in a study of T cells after yellow fever vaccination. Study results and caveats: Though weaker, the secondary response peaked faster, on day 5 versus 15. Within FACS-sorted repertoires, abundant clonotypes contaminating from the bulk population could be present.

In its sample, this clonotype was seen a few times. Its antigen is currently unknown. The CDR3 has 14 residues. The V gene lost 4 bases and the J gene lost 8 bases, with 14 bases spanning the gap. CDR1 is SGHVS and CDR2 is FNYEAQ in the germline V gene. UMIs were added to TCR cDNA along with a universal primer site when it was made by 5'RACE template switching. TCRdb reprocessed the 5' RACE reads with MiXCR, giving one entry per CDR3 protein. The sample holds 100,000 to 150,000 distinct CDR3 sequences, approximately 9% seen once. Material: CD8+ T cells sorted from PBMCs, obtained on the day of the yellow fever booster vaccination. The V and J genes are TRBV7-6 and TRBJ1-4; D gene unclear. The TCR comes from a man aged 18-30 years who received the YFV17D yellow fever vaccine. The CDR3: CASSSQVALEKLFF. The CDR3 DNA follows: TGTGCCAGCAGCTCCCAGGTTGCGTTGGAAAAACTGTTTTTT. Full variable domain (rest looked up from reference TRBV7-6 and TRBJ1-4): GAGVSQSPRYKVTKRGQDVALRCDPISGHVSLYWYRQALGQGPEFLTYFNYEAQQDKSGLPNDRFSAERPEGSISTLTIQRTEQRDSAMYRCASSSQVALEKLFFGSGTQLSVL.